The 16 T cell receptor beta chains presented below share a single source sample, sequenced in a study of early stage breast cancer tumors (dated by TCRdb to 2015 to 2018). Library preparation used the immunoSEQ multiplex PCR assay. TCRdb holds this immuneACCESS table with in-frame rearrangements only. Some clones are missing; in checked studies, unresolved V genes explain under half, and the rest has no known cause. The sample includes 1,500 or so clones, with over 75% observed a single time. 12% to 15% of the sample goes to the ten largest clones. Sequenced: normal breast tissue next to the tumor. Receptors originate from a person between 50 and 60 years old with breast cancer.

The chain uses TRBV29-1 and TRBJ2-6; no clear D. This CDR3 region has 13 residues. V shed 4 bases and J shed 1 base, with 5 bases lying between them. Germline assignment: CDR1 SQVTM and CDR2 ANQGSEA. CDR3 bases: TGCAGCGTTGCCGAATCTGGGGCCAACGTCCTGACTTTC. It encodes CSVAESGANVLTF.

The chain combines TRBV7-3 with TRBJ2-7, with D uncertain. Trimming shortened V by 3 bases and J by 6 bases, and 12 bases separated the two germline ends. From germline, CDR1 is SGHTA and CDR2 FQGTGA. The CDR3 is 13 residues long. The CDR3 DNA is TGTGCCAGCAGCTTCCAACCCTCTAGCGAGCAGTACTTC. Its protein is CASSFQPSSEQYF.

The CDR3 loop is CASSHVSPGGNGYTF. For the CDR3, the DNA is TGCGCCAGCAGCCACGTATCTCCAGGGGGAAATGGCTACACCTTC. The genes are TRBV4-3 and TRBJ1-2; TRBD1 matches at 7 bases. Germline V gene lookup returns CDR1 LGHNA and CDR2 YSLEER. Trimming removed 3 bases from V and 6 bases from J; junction bases left unmatched: 10. The CDR3 consists of 15 residues.

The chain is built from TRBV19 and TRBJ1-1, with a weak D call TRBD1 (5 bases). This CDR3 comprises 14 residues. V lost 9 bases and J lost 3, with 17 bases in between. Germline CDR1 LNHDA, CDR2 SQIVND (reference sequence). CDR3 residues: CASRRTIGDTEAFF. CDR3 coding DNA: TGTGCCAGCAGAAGGACAATCGGCGACACTGAAGCTTTCTTT. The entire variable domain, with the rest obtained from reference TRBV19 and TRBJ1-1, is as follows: DGGITQSPKYLFRKEGQNVTLSCEQNLNHDAMYWYRQDPGQGLRLIYYSQIVNDFQKGDIAEGYSVSREKKESFPLTVTSAQKNPTAFYLCASRRTIGDTEAFFGQGTRLTVV.

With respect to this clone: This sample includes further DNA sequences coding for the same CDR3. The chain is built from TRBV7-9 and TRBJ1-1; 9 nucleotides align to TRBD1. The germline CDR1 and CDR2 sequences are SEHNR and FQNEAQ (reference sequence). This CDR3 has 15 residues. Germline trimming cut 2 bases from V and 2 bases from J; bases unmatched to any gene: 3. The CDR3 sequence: CASSLQGQGNTEAFF. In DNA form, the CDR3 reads TGTGCCAGCAGCTTACAGGGACAGGGAAACACTGAAGCTTTCTTT.

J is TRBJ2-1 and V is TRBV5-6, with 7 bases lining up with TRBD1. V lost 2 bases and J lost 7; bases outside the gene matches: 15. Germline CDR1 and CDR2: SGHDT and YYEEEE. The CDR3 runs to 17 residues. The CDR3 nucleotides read TGTGCCAGCAGCTTTATCTTCGACAGGGCCCCAGAGAATGAGCAGTTCTTC. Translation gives CASSFIFDRAPENEQFF.

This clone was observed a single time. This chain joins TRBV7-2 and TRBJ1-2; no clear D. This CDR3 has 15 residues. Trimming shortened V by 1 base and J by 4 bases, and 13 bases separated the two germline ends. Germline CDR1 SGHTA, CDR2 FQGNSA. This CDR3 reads CASSLDQSTFYGYTF. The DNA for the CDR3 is TGTGCCAGCAGCTTAGACCAGTCTACATTCTATGGCTACACCTTC. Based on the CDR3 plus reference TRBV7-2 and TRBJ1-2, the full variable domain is GAGVSQSPSNKVTEKGKDVELRCDPISGHTALYWYRQSLGQGLEFLIYFQGNSAPDKSGLPSDRFSAERTGGSVSTLTIQRTQQEDSAVYLCASSLDQSTFYGYTFGSGTRLTVV.

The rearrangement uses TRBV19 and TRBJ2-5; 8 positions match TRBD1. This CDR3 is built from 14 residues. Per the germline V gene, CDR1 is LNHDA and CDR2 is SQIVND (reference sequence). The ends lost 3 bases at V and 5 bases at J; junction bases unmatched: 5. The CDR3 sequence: CASSIGQGAETQYF. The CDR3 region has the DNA TGTGCCAGTAGTATCGGACAGGGAGCGGAGACCCAGTACTTC.

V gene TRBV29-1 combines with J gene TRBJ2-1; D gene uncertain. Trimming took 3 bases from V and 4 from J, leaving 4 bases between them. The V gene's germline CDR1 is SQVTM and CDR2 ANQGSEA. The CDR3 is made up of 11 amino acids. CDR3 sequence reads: CSVDSYNEQFF. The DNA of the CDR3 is TGCAGCGTTGACTCGTACAATGAGCAGTTCTTC.

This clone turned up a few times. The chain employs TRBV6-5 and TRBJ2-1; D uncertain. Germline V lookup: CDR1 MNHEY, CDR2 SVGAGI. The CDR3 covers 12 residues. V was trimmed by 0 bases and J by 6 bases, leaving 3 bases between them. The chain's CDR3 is CASSYSGNEQFF. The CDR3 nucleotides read TGTGCCAGCAGTTACTCCGGCAATGAGCAGTTCTTC.

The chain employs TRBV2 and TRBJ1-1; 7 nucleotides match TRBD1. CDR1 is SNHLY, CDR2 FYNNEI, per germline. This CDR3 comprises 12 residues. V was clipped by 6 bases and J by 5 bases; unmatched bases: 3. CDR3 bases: TGTGCCAGCAGCACAGGGGAAACTGAAGCTTTCTTT. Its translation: CASSTGETEAFF.

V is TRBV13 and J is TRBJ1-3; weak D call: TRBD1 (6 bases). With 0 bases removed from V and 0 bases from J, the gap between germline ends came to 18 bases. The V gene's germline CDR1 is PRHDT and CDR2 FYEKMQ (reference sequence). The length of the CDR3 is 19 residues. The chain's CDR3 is CASSLGFGGYQISGNTIYF. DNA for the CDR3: TGTGCCAGCAGCTTAGGCTTTGGGGGCTACCAGATCTCTGGAAACACCATATATTTT.

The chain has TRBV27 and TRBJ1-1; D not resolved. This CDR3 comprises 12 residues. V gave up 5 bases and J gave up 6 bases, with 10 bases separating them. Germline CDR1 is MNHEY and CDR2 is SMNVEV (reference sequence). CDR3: CASSPIGSEAFF. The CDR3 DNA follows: TGTGCCAGCAGTCCAATTGGATCTGAAGCTTTCTTT.

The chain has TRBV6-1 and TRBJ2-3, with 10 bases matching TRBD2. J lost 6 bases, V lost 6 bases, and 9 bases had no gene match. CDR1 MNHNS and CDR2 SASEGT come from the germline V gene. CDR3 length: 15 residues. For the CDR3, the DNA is TGTGCCAGCAGGCCTAGCGGGAGTCTAGTTGATACGCAGTATTTT. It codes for CASRPSGSLVDTQYF.

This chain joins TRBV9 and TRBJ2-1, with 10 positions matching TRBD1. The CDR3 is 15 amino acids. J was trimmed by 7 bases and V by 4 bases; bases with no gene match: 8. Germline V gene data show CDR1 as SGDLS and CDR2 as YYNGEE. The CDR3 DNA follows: TGTGCCAGCAGCAGACTGACAGGGGGCCTAAATGAGCAGTTCTTC. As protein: CASSRLTGGLNEQFF. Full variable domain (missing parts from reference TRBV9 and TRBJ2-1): DSGVTQTPKHLITATGQRVTLRCSPRSGDLSVYWYQQSLDQGLQFLIQYYNGEERAKGNILERFSAQQFPDLHSELNLSSLELGDSALYFCASSRLTGGLNEQFFGPGTRLTVL.

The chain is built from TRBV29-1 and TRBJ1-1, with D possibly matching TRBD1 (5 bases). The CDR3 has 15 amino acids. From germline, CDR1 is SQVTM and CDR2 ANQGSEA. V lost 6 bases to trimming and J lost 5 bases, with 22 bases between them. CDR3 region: CSVRTGEGHRTEAFF. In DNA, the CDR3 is TGCAGCGTCCGAACTGGGGAAGGACACCGAACTGAAGCTTTCTTT.